In its sample, the clone carrying this T cell receptor (beta chain) was seen a few times. What it binds is not known. Unique molecular identifiers were attached to individual cDNA molecules during library preparation. Each CDR3 protein is one row after TCRdb ran MiXCR on the RACE reads. The sample records tens of thousands of distinct CDR3 sequences, roughly 12% being singletons. Sample time point: patch test 3, about 24 weeks after DPC sensitization. Indicated treatment: therapeutic diphenylcyclopropenone sensitization with weekly scalp DPC. The data were taken from a study of human T cells and chemical hapten exposure. Study-level information: Across the whole study, which lasted around 24 weeks, patients were given diphenylcyclopropenone on the scalp once a week. DPC at 0.01% went onto the upper back in patch tests, read at 6 days. Study-wide results and limits: Expanded TCRs showed more large CDR3 clusters than pre-sensitization or healthy control sets.

The CDR3 length is 10 residues. CDR1 is DFQATT, CDR2 SNEGSKA, per germline (reference sequence). Trimming took 5 bases from V and 2 from J, leaving 3 bases between them. The receptor's source is a man aged 25 to 45 with alopecia areata. Some clones in this sample may be carry-over from other donors' samples. Source: whole blood, taken in connection with sensitization to the hapten diphenylcyclopropenone (DPC). The chain links TRBV20-1 to TRBJ2-5; the D is unclear. The CDR3 bases are TGCAGTGCTCAACAAGAGACCCAGTACTTC. It yields the protein CSAQQETQYF.